The 30 T cell receptor beta chains given below trace back to one sample, sequenced in a study of T-cell memory formation after mild COVID-19. TCRdb called the 5' RACE reads again in MiXCR, with one record for every CDR3 protein. The table shows 350,000 to 450,000 distinct CDR3 sequences, with around 28% occurring only once. Sequencing used PBMCs or a T cell subset sorted from them (not recorded which). Source of these receptors: an adult woman who had mild COVID-19 (a few samples of this study predate the infection). Cell type and time point are not known.

Here the CDR3 reads CASSLTGILVPTEAFF. DNA of the CDR3: TGTGCCAGCAGTTTAACTGGGATTTTAGTACCAACTGAAGCTTTCTTT. The chain employs TRBV12-3 or TRBV12-4 and TRBJ1-1; D is unresolved. V shed 2 bases and J shed 5 bases, with 18 bases lying between them. The CDR3 is 16 residues long.

The genes are TRBV5-1 and TRBJ1-4; tentative D call: TRBD1 (6 bases). This CDR3 is 14 amino acids long. Germline assignment: CDR1 SGHRS and CDR2 YFSETQ. The V end lost 2 bases, the J end lost 5 bases, and 10 bases lay between the germline ends. CDR3 bases: TGCGCCAGCAGCTTAACCACAGGGAATGAAAAACTGTTTTTT. Protein: CASSLTTGNEKLFF.

This clonotype was counted between two and nine times. The chain is built from TRBV9 and TRBJ2-1, with 10 bases lining up with TRBD2. Losses at the gene ends were 2 bases for V and 8 bases for J; bases not matched to a gene: 10. Germline CDR1 reads SGDLS; CDR2 reads YYNGEE. This CDR3 has 16 residues. CDR3 DNA sequence: TGTGCCAGCAGCGTCATTGGACTAGCGGCCTCCGATGAGCAGTTCTTC. It yields the protein CASSVIGLAASDEQFF.

The gene calls are TRBV20-1 and TRBJ2-3, with unresolved D. This CDR3 is 10 amino acids long. The germline V gene encodes CDR1 DFQATT and CDR2 SNEGSKA (reference sequence). Trimming took off 4 bases at V and 12 bases at J, with 11 bases between the two ends. The CDR3 nucleotides are TGCAGTGCTATATCCCATCCCCAGTATTTT. It yields the protein CSAISHPQYF.

The chain combines TRBV29-1 with TRBJ2-7; TRBD2 is a possible D gene (5 bases). The V end lost 3 bases, the J end lost 3 bases, and 12 bases lay between the germline ends. Germline CDR1 reads SQVTM; CDR2 reads ANQGSEA. The CDR3 spans 13 residues. CDR3 protein: CSVELPGYYEQYF. CDR3 DNA sequence: TGCAGCGTTGAGCTGCCGGGATACTACGAGCAGTACTTC.

This clonotype came up a few times. The chain is built from TRBV24-1 and TRBJ2-5; 7 nucleotides agree with TRBD2. The V gene's germline CDR1 is KGHDR and CDR2 SFDVKD. The CDR3 extends over 17 amino acids. Unmatched junction bases numbered 12, after V lost 1 base and J lost 5 bases. CDR3 protein: CATSDFRASGVGETQYF. CDR3 in DNA: TGTGCCACCAGTGATTTTAGGGCTAGCGGAGTCGGGGAGACCCAGTACTTC.

This chain connects TRBV25-1 to TRBJ2-1, with 9 bases identical to TRBD2. Per germline, CDR1 MGHDK and CDR2 SYGVNS. This CDR3 spans 15 amino acids. With V trimmed by 7 bases and J by 8 bases, 12 bases remained unmatched. The CDR3 DNA is TGTGCCAGCACAACCGGAGCGGGAGGTGGGGATGAGCAGTTCTTC. Its translation: CASTTGAGGGDEQFF.

This chain joins TRBV4-2 and TRBJ2-3; the D gene could be TRBD1 or TRBD2 (6 bases each). Trimming took 1 base from V and 6 from J, leaving 17 bases between them. Germline V gene data show CDR1 as LGHNA and CDR2 as YNFKEQ. This CDR3 has 16 residues. CDR3 nucleotides: TGTGCCAGCAGCCAAGGGGGGGCGGGAAGACGGGATACGCAGTATTTT. Its protein is CASSQGGAGRRDTQYF.

This clonotype was observed a handful of times. The CDR3 loop is CASSQGTGDNEQFF. CDR3 DNA sequence: TGCGCCAGCAGCCAAGGGACAGGGGATAATGAGCAGTTCTTC. The chain has TRBV4-1 and TRBJ2-1, with 9 positions matching TRBD1. The V gene end was trimmed by 1 base and the J gene end by 7 bases; junction bases not matched to a gene: 2. The CDR3 is 14 residues long. Germline CDR1 and CDR2: MGHRA and YSYEKL.

The chain couples TRBV29-1 to TRBJ2-3, with D perhaps TRBD1 (6 bases). This CDR3 contains 14 residues. Germline V CDR1 and CDR2: SQVTM, ANQGSEA. V dropped 1 base and J dropped 2 bases, with 10 bases sitting between them. CDR3 region: CSVEGDTDTDTQYF. CDR3 coding DNA: TGCAGCGTTGAAGGGGACACAGACACAGATACGCAGTATTTT.

The J gene is TRBJ2-1, the V gene TRBV3-1; 11 nucleotides line up with TRBD2. V gave up 4 bases and J gave up 5 bases; unmatched junction bases: 4. The germline V gene has CDR1 LGHDT and CDR2 YNNKEL (reference sequence). This CDR3 comprises 15 residues. The CDR3 loop reads CASSRGLADHNEQFF. The CDR3 DNA is TGTGCCAGCAGCCGGGGACTAGCGGACCACAATGAGCAGTTCTTC.

This clonotype came up a few times. J is TRBJ2-5 and V is TRBV20-1; D unclear. The germline CDR1 and CDR2 sequences are DFQATT and SNEGSKA (reference sequence). CDR3 size: 13 residues. V shed 6 bases and J shed 4 bases, with 15 bases lying between them. The CDR3 DNA reads as TGCAGTGCCCCACGCCTTTTCGGAGAGACCCAGTACTTC. Its protein product is CSAPRLFGETQYF.

This clonotype was picked up a small number of times. V usage is TRBV23-1 and J usage is TRBJ2-5; 7 nucleotides match TRBD2. TRBV23-1 is an open reading frame, and its role is uncertain. The CDR3 is 15 residues long. The J segment lost 4 bases and the V segment lost 5 bases, leaving 10 bases of the junction unmatched. The CDR3 nucleotides read TGCGCCAGCAGTAATGGGAGGGGCAGAGGAGAGACCCAGTACTTC. The encoded protein is CASSNGRGRGETQYF.

The chain combines TRBV7-9 with TRBJ1-1, with unresolved D. Germline V gene sequence: CDR1 SEHNR, CDR2 FQNEAQ (reference sequence). Trimming removed 6 bases from V and 0 bases from J, with 20 bases in between. CDR3 size: 17 residues. CDR3: CASSSPPLRGMNTEAFF. DNA of the CDR3: TGTGCCAGCAGTTCCCCCCCCCTTCGAGGGATGAACACTGAAGCTTTCTTT.

The chain uses TRBV7-2 and TRBJ1-4; 10 nucleotides agree with TRBD1. After removal of 1 base from V and 13 bases from J, the junction contained 9 bases not matched to a gene. The germline gives CDR1 SGHTA, CDR2 FQGNSA. The CDR3 is made up of 15 amino acids. Written as DNA, the CDR3 is TGTGCCAGCAGCTTAGTAAGGACAGGGGGACGCTCACTGTTTTTT. This codes for CASSLVRTGGRSLFF.

The V gene is TRBV30, the J gene TRBJ2-2; maybe TRBD1 (5 bases). This CDR3 region has 14 residues. Between the trimmed V and J ends, which lost 2 bases and 2 bases, there was a span of 9 bases. Germline V CDR1 and CDR2: GTSNPN, SVGIG (reference sequence). This CDR3 is CAWSSRVNTGELFF. The DNA of the CDR3 is TGTGCCTGGAGTTCCAGGGTAAACACCGGGGAGCTGTTTTTT.

This clonotype was found many times. The DNA for the CDR3 is TGTGCCAGCAGCGCGGGACAGCCGGCCGAAGCTTTCTTT. This codes for CASSAGQPAEAFF. The chain uses TRBV11-3 and TRBJ1-1; 7 positions agree with TRBD1. Germline V gives CDR1 SGHNT, CDR2 YENEEA. V shed 5 bases and J 8 bases; nucleotides not matched to a gene: 8. The CDR3 has 13 residues. Combining the CDR3 with reference TRBV11-3 and TRBJ1-1 gives the whole variable domain EAGVVQSPRYKIIEKKQPVAFWCNPISGHNTLYWYLQNLGQGPELLIRYENEEAVDDSQLPKDRFSAERLKGVDSTLKIQPAELGDSAVYLCASSAGQPAEAFFGQGTRLTVV.

V and J are TRBV20-1 and TRBJ2-7, with 16 nucleotides matching TRBD2. V trimming: 5 bases; J trimming: 4 bases; junction bases outside the gene matches: 11. Germline values: CDR1 DFQATT, CDR2 SNEGSKA (reference sequence). The CDR3 sequence is 17 residues long. The CDR3 protein is CSALLGLAGGPLYEQYF. CDR3 DNA: TGCAGTGCTCTACTGGGACTAGCGGGAGGGCCATTATACGAGCAGTACTTC.

The chain employs TRBV12-5 and TRBJ1-1; D is unresolved. This CDR3 region has 16 residues. V shed 2 bases and J shed 0 bases, with 13 bases lying between them. Germline-derived CDR1 and CDR2 are LGHNT and FRNRAP. The CDR3 protein is CASGLPPGRLNTEAFF. CDR3 coding DNA: TGTGCTAGTGGTTTGCCTCCCGGACGGCTGAACACTGAAGCTTTCTTT.

This clonotype was recorded a few times. V and J are TRBV5-1 and TRBJ1-6; the D is unclear. CDR1 is SGHRS, CDR2 YFSETQ, per germline. Trimming took off 0 bases at V and 10 bases at J, with 8 bases between the two ends. The CDR3 extends over 13 amino acids. CDR3 DNA sequence: TGCGCCAGCAGCTTGGGTGTGGGATCACCCCTCCACTTT. Translated, it gives CASSLGVGSPLHF.

The V call is TRBV12-3 or TRBV12-4, the J call TRBJ2-7, with D perhaps TRBD2 (6 bases). The CDR3 length is 14 residues. V was clipped by 8 bases and J by 2 bases, with 16 bases between them. The CDR3 reads CASQAGGATYEQYF. Here the CDR3 DNA reads TGTGCCAGCCAGGCTGGAGGGGCAACCTACGAGCAGTACTTC.

V gene TRBV20-1 combines with J gene TRBJ2-3; TRBD2 aligns across 16 bases. Germline CDR1 DFQATT, CDR2 SNEGSKA (reference sequence). This CDR3 contains 18 residues. The V gene end was trimmed by 6 bases and the J gene end by 3 bases; junction bases not matched to a gene: 12. CDR3 in DNA: TGCAGTGCAATCTCGGCCGGGACTAGCGGGAGGGGAACAGATACGCAGTATTTT. Translating gives CSAISAGTSGRGTDTQYF.

This clonotype turned up a few times. CDR3 amino acids: CASSLKYRPGGRETQYF. The CDR3 nucleotides read TGCGCCAGCAGCTTGAAATATCGCCCAGGGGGGAGAGAGACCCAGTACTTC. The V gene is TRBV5-1, the J gene TRBJ2-5; perhaps TRBD1 as D (7 bases). This CDR3 region has 17 residues. The V and J ends lost 1 base and 4 bases respectively, with 20 bases between them. CDR1 and CDR2 from the germline V gene are SGHRS and YFSETQ. Based on the CDR3 plus reference TRBV5-1 and TRBJ2-5, the full variable domain is KAGVTQTPRYLIKTRGQQVTLSCSPISGHRSVSWYQQTPGQGLQFLFEYFSETQRNKGNFPGRFSGRQFSNSRSEMNVSTLELGDSALYLCASSLKYRPGGRETQYFGPGTRLLVL.

The chain joins TRBV5-5 to TRBJ1-2; D is possibly TRBD1 (6 bases). Per germline, CDR1 SGHKS and CDR2 YYEKEE (reference sequence). This CDR3 spans 12 amino acids. The germline V and J ends were trimmed by 3 bases and 6 bases, with 9 bases remaining between them. The CDR3 DNA reads as TGTGCCAGCAGCTCAGGGGCGGATGGCTACACCTTC. It encodes CASSSGADGYTF.

This clonotype was recorded a few times. The chain has TRBV5-1 and TRBJ2-5; 10 nucleotides line up with TRBD2. Trimming cost V 0 bases and J 3 bases; bases outside gene matches: 5. Looked up from germline, CDR1 is SGHRS and CDR2 is YFSETQ. The CDR3 contains 16 residues. In DNA form, the CDR3 reads TGCGCCAGCAGCTTGGATATAGCGGGGGGAGAAGAGACCCAGTACTTC. Translation gives CASSLDIAGGEETQYF.

This clonotype was found a few times. V is TRBV5-5 and J is TRBJ2-7; no clear D. This CDR3 is built from 13 residues. CDR1 SGHKS and CDR2 YYEKEE come from the germline V gene (reference sequence). V was cut by 0 bases and J by 6 bases, with 10 bases left in between. CDR3 DNA: TGTGCCAGCAGCTTGGATCTAACGATCGAGCAGTACTTC. It is translated as CASSLDLTIEQYF.

J is TRBJ2-3 and V is TRBV29-1; no definite D call. The CDR3 runs to 13 residues. Germline V gene lookup returns CDR1 SQVTM and CDR2 ANQGSEA. V lost 7 bases to trimming and J lost 0 bases, with 11 bases between them. The CDR3 protein is CSASVFSTDTQYF. The CDR3 nucleotides are TGCAGCGCGTCAGTTTTTAGCACAGATACGCAGTATTTT.

The table lists this clonotype with a few counts. The CDR3 nucleotides read TGTGCCACCAGTGACATCCGGGACAGGGGAACAGATACGCAGTATTTT. Its translation is CATSDIRDRGTDTQYF. The chain joins TRBV24-1 to TRBJ2-3; 10 nucleotides align to TRBD1. V was pared by 4 bases and J by 3 bases, with 6 bases of the junction left unmatched. The germline V gene encodes CDR1 KGHDR and CDR2 SFDVKD. The CDR3 consists of 16 residues.

The V call is TRBV9, the J call TRBJ2-7; D is unclear. There are 14 residues in the CDR3. Trimming removed 2 bases at V and 0 bases at J, with 9 bases between. From germline, CDR1 is SGDLS and CDR2 YYNGEE. The CDR3 DNA reads TGTGCCAGCAGCGTCGGCGTGGGCTCCTACGAGCAGTACTTC. This encodes CASSVGVGSYEQYF.

In this sample, this clonotype turned up a few times. V and J are TRBV5-5 and TRBJ1-1; D unresolved. The CDR3 contains 15 residues. CDR1 SGHKS and CDR2 YYEKEE come from the germline V gene (reference sequence). V lost 0 bases and J lost 1, with 10 bases in between. CDR3 region: CASSLAPPANTEAFF. Here the CDR3 DNA reads TGTGCCAGCAGCTTGGCCCCCCCAGCGAACACTGAAGCTTTCTTT. Filled out from reference TRBV5-5 and TRBJ1-1, the complete variable domain reads DAGVTQSPTHLIKTRGQQVTLRCSPISGHKSVSWYQQVLGQGPQFIFQYYEKEERGRGNFPDRFSARQFPNYSSELNVNALLLGDSALYLCASSLAPPANTEAFFGQGTRLTVV.